Shown below are 15 T cell receptor beta chains from a single sample sequenced in a study of OX40 agonist ivuxolimab in advanced cancers. Measured with immunoSEQ multiplex PCR; TCRdb has only the in-frame clones, and not every one. The repertoire includes tens of thousands of clones, 80% to 90% of them detected once, and around 6.6% sits in the top ten. The sequenced sample was CD4+ or CD8+ T cells sorted from blood, obtained in a trial of the OX40 agonist ivuxolimab. The receptors derive from an adult with an advanced solid tumor such as melanoma, head and neck, liver or kidney cancer.

The chain is built from TRBV7-3 and TRBJ1-5; 7 positions match TRBD1. The CDR3 sequence is 16 residues long. V lost 4 bases, J lost 2 bases, and 8 bases stayed unmatched. The germline V gene has CDR1 SGHTA and CDR2 FQGTGA. The DNA for the CDR3 is TGTGCCAGCAGCTCTGAAGGGGGCTATGGCAATCAGCCCCAGCATTTT. This encodes CASSSEGGYGNQPQHF.

The J gene is TRBJ2-6, the V gene TRBV2; 7 bases line up with TRBD1. CDR1 SNHLY and CDR2 FYNNEI come from the germline V gene. This CDR3 has 15 amino acids. With V trimmed by 6 bases and J by 2 bases, 4 bases remained unmatched. CDR3 amino acids: CASRPGQAGANVLTF. DNA for the CDR3: TGTGCCAGCAGACCCGGACAGGCTGGGGCCAACGTCCTGACTTTC.

This clone was detected once. The chain carries TRBV5-6 and TRBJ2-7, with 7 bases aligning to TRBD1. The CDR3 consists of 17 residues. With 0 bases clipped from V and 4 bases from J, the junction kept 13 bases outside the gene matches. Germline CDR1 is SGHDT and CDR2 is YYEEEE. CDR3 in amino acids: CASSLGVTGALTYEQYV. The CDR3 DNA reads as TGTGCCAGCAGCTTGGGGGTAACAGGGGCTCTTACGTACGAGCAGTACGTC.

This clone was seen once. The genes are TRBV6-5 and TRBJ2-2, with D maybe TRBD2 (6 bases). The germline CDR1 and CDR2 sequences are MNHEY and SVGAGI. CDR3 length: 16 residues. V was pared by 4 bases and J by 6 bases, with 18 bases between. CDR3 residues: CASSWAGTSRAGELFF. DNA for the CDR3: TGTGCCAGCAGTTGGGCCGGAACTAGCAGGGCCGGGGAGCTGTTTTTT.

The rearrangement links TRBV7-2 to TRBJ1-5; D might be TRBD1 (6 bases). V lost 5 bases, J lost 4 bases, and 15 bases lay in between. This CDR3 region has 15 residues. CDR1 SGHTA and CDR2 FQGNSA come from the germline V gene. The DNA for the CDR3 is TGTGCCAGCAGCCCGGAGCAGGGGTTTAATCAGCCCCAGCATTTT. Protein sequence: CASSPEQGFNQPQHF. Full variable domain (outside the CDR3, taken from reference TRBV7-2 and TRBJ1-5): GAGVSQSPSNKVTEKGKDVELRCDPISGHTALYWYRQSLGQGLEFLIYFQGNSAPDKSGLPSDRFSAERTGGSVSTLTIQRTQQEDSAVYLCASSPEQGFNQPQHFGDGTRLSIL.

The chain is built from TRBV7-8 and TRBJ1-1, with a possible D match to TRBD1 (6 bases). V shed 5 bases and J shed 11 bases, with 18 bases lying between them. CDR3 length: 13 residues. Germline values: CDR1 SGHVS, CDR2 FQNEAQ. In DNA form, the CDR3 reads TGTGCCAGCAGCCCAGGGGAGAGGGGGAGTGCTTTCTTT. This translates into CASSPGERGSAFF.

The chain has TRBV15 and TRBJ2-1, with D hard to call. The germline gives CDR1 LNHNV, CDR2 YYDKDF (reference sequence). This CDR3 spans 16 amino acids. V shed 0 bases and J shed 0 bases, with 9 bases lying between them. CDR3 nucleotide sequence: TGTGCCACCAGCAGAGATTATCCAGACTCCTACAATGAGCAGTTCTTC. This translates into CATSRDYPDSYNEQFF.

The rearrangement joins TRBV7-2 to TRBJ2-2; TRBD2 aligns across 12 bases. The CDR3 extends over 18 amino acids. CDR1 and CDR2 from the germline V gene are SGHTA and FQGNSA. The V and J ends lost 10 bases and 1 base, in that order; junction bases with no gene match: 13. CDR3 DNA sequence: TGTGCCACCAAGTCGACTAGCGGGGGCACAAGGAACACCGGGGAGCTGTTTTTT. This gives the protein CATKSTSGGTRNTGELFF.

The V and J genes are TRBV6-6 and TRBJ1-3; D might be TRBD1 (6 bases). The V end was cut by 10 bases, the J end by 0 bases, with 13 bases between. The germline V gene has CDR1 MNHNY and CDR2 SVGAGI (reference sequence). CDR3 size: 14 residues. This chain's CDR3 is CATKGGSSGNTIYF. The CDR3 bases are TGTGCCACCAAGGGGGGGAGCTCTGGAAACACCATATATTTT.

The chain recombines TRBV5-8 with TRBJ1-2, with D uncertain. There are 12 residues in the CDR3. Germline CDR1 and CDR2: SGHTS and YDEGEE. The V gene lost 3 bases and the J gene lost 8 bases, with 11 bases spanning the gap. DNA of the CDR3: TGTGCCAGCAGCTACCCGAGAGGCGGCTACACCTTC. This codes for CASSYPRGGYTF.

This chain uses TRBV5-1 with TRBJ1-2; maybe TRBD1 (5 bases). The germline gives CDR1 SGHRS, CDR2 YFSETQ. The CDR3 consists of 15 residues. V lost 3 bases and J lost 4, with 16 bases in between. CDR3 DNA sequence: TGCGCCAGCAGCTGGGCCGTGGGAGGGACCTATGGCTACACCTTC. Its translation: CASSWAVGGTYGYTF. Supplemented by reference TRBV5-1 and TRBJ1-2, the full variable domain reads KAGVTQTPRYLIKTRGQQVTLSCSPISGHRSVSWYQQTPGQGLQFLFEYFSETQRNKGNFPGRFSGRQFSNSRSEMNVSTLELGDSALYLCASSWAVGGTYGYTFGSGTRLTVV.

The chain couples TRBV5-6 to TRBJ2-2; 7 nucleotides line up with TRBD1. The junction had 4 bases not matched to a gene; V was cut back by 3 bases and J by 8 bases. The CDR3 is 13 amino acids. Germline CDR1 and CDR2: SGHDT and YYEEEE. The CDR3: CASSWTGSGELFF. In DNA, the CDR3 is TGTGCCAGCAGCTGGACAGGTTCTGGGGAGCTGTTTTTT.

This rearrangement joins TRBV30 to TRBJ1-2; TRBD1 matches at 7 bases. V shed 3 bases and J 2 bases; nucleotides not matched to a gene: 3. Per germline, CDR1 GTSNPN and CDR2 SVGIG (reference sequence). The CDR3 consists of 13 residues. The CDR3 DNA reads TGTGCCTGGAGACCGACAGGGAACTATGGCTACACCTTC. It encodes CAWRPTGNYGYTF.

The J gene is TRBJ2-7, the V gene TRBV15; 8 bases align to TRBD2. Looked up from germline, CDR1 is LNHNV and CDR2 is YYDKDF (reference sequence). The V gene end was trimmed by 5 bases and the J gene end by 0 bases; junction bases not matched to a gene: 3. The CDR3 length is 14 residues. Written as DNA, the CDR3 is TGTGCCACCAGCGGCGGGGGGTCCTCCTACGAGCAGTACTTC. It specifies CATSGGGSSYEQYF.

V and J are TRBV7-9 and TRBJ1-1; D is possibly TRBD1 (5 bases). Trimming pared 5 bases from V and 2 bases from J, leaving 9 bases between. The CDR3 sequence is 13 residues long. In germline, CDR1 is SEHNR, CDR2 FQNEAQ (reference sequence). The CDR3 region has the DNA TGTGCCAGCAGCAGGGGCATAAACACTGAAGCTTTCTTT. This encodes CASSRGINTEAFF. Full variable domain (outside the CDR3, taken from reference TRBV7-9 and TRBJ1-1): DTGVSQNPRHKITKRGQNVTFRCDPISEHNRLYWYRQTLGQGPEFLTYFQNEAQLEKSRLLSDRFSAERPKGSFSTLEIQRTEQGDSAMYLCASSRGINTEAFFGQGTRLTVV.